The text below deals with one T cell receptor beta chain. This specimen comes from a study of blood T cell repertoires in COVID-19. Only in-frame clones appear in the TCRdb table, and some are missing; sequencing was by immunoSEQ multiplex PCR. The table lists 50,000 to 70,000 clones, 84% of them singletons. The germline CDR1 and CDR2 sequences are LGHNA and YSLEER. J gave up 2 bases and V 3 bases, and 8 bases lay outside the gene matches. The CDR3 contains 17 residues. The receptor's source is a man in his 70s with active COVID-19. The specimen sequenced was peripheral blood. The rearrangement links TRBV4-3 to TRBJ2-3; TRBD1 matches 10 bases. The CDR3 loop reads CASSQRIGTGDTDTQYF. The CDR3 DNA sequence: TGCGCCAGCAGCCAGAGGATAGGGACAGGGGACACAGATACGCAGTATTTT.